This entry lists 15 T cell receptor beta chains sequenced from one sample in a study of T-cell reconstitution after alpha-beta-depleted transplantation in children (dated by TCRdb to 2016 to 2017). Library preparation was by PCR. Sequencing was carried out with an Illumina HiSeq 2500. TCR library preparation used molecular barcoding, with unique molecular identifiers applied to normalize quantification of the TCRbeta repertoire. The public sequencing data were trimmed at Q25 with fastp and processed into clonotypes with MiXCR by TCRdb, which kept only in-frame beta chains. Each CDR3 protein appears once, grouped with its most common genes and DNA. Present in this sample are over 550,000 distinct CDR3 sequences, 10% to 13% of which were seen just once. 4% to 5% of the sample goes to the ten largest clones. Source: PBMCs from the stem cell graft donor, taken from the stem cell graft. The receptors were sampled from a human donor who donated a stem cell graft to a child with acute myeloid leukemia.

This clonotype was detected many times. The chain joins TRBV30 to TRBJ2-7; D is unresolved. Germline CDR1 is GTSNPN and CDR2 is SVGIG (reference sequence). The V and J ends lost 0 bases and 2 bases respectively, with 11 bases between them. This CDR3 comprises 14 residues. CDR3 loop: CAWSVLVKTYEQYF. The CDR3 DNA sequence: TGTGCCTGGAGTGTACTGGTCAAGACCTACGAGCAGTACTTC.

At least ten counts were recorded for this clonotype. The V call is TRBV12-3 or TRBV12-4, the J call TRBJ2-4, with a tentative D call TRBD2 (6 bases). Deletions cut 5 bases from V and 1 base from J, with 6 bases between. CDR3 length equals 13 residues. The CDR3 DNA reads TGTGCCAGCAGTACTAGCGCCAAAAACATTCAGTACTTC. It is translated as CASSTSAKNIQYF.

In its sample, this clonotype was seen a few times. The chain combines TRBV27 with TRBJ2-7; D is unclear. This CDR3 has 12 amino acids. Germline CDR1 is MNHEY and CDR2 is SMNVEV (reference sequence). V dropped 2 bases and J dropped 6 bases, with 8 bases sitting between them. In DNA, the CDR3 is TGTGCCAGCAGTTTAATTGGTGGCGAGCAGTACTTC. Amino acid sequence: CASSLIGGEQYF.

This chain connects TRBV7-9 to TRBJ2-6; D is unclear. V gave up 3 bases and J gave up 0 bases, with 12 bases separating them. The CDR3 spans 17 residues. Germline V gene data show CDR1 as SEHNR and CDR2 as FQNEAQ (reference sequence). DNA of the CDR3: TGTGCCAGCAGCTTTGCAGTTTCTTCCTCTGGGGCCAACGTCCTGACTTTC. Translating it yields CASSFAVSSSGANVLTF.

In this sample, this clonotype turned up a few times. This chain connects TRBV15 to TRBJ2-2; D might be TRBD1 (5 bases). The CDR3 consists of 14 residues. Germline-derived CDR1 and CDR2 are LNHNV and YYDKDF (reference sequence). V was trimmed by 3 bases and J by 6 bases, leaving 11 bases between them. The CDR3 loop reads CATSRTKGAGELFF. In DNA, the CDR3 is TGTGCCACCAGCAGGACGAAAGGGGCCGGGGAGCTGTTTTTT.

This clonotype was seen a few times. This chain uses TRBV12-3 or TRBV12-4 with TRBJ1-5, with TRBD1 identical over 8 bases. J lost 6 bases, V lost 6 bases, and 4 bases had no gene match. The CDR3 consists of 13 residues. Written as DNA, the CDR3 is TGTGCCAGCAGGACAGGGGATGGTCAGCCCCAGCATTTT. This translates into CASRTGDGQPQHF.

In this sample, this clonotype turned up a few times. The genes are TRBV7-2 and TRBJ2-5; D possibly corresponds to TRBD2 (5 bases). The CDR3 totals 14 residues. In germline, CDR1 is SGHTA, CDR2 FQGNSA. Trimming pared 7 bases from V and 7 bases from J, leaving 19 bases between. The CDR3 region has the DNA TGTGCCAGCAAGACGGACTTTGGGATAGGGACCCAGTACTTC. It encodes CASKTDFGIGTQYF.

The chain carries TRBV20-1 and TRBJ2-7, with 9 bases fitting TRBD2. CDR3 size: 15 residues. With 6 bases clipped from V and 3 bases from J, the junction kept 12 bases outside the gene matches. Germline V lookup: CDR1 DFQATT, CDR2 SNEGSKA (reference sequence). CDR3 in amino acids: CSAPDLAGRHYEQYF. The DNA for the CDR3 is TGCAGTGCCCCGGATCTAGCGGGACGCCACTACGAGCAGTACTTC.

The chain links TRBV6-1 to TRBJ2-7; D remains ambiguous. This CDR3 comprises 14 residues. CDR1 MNHNS and CDR2 SASEGT come from the germline V gene. V lost 4 bases and J 4 bases, leaving 14 bases between the germline ends. Here the CDR3 reads CASSVSRFSYEQYF. CDR3 DNA: TGTGCCAGCAGTGTGAGCCGCTTTTCGTACGAGCAGTACTTC.

This clonotype was observed a handful of times. The V gene is TRBV4-3, the J gene TRBJ2-7, with 11 bases matching TRBD2. The CDR3 is made up of 15 amino acids. Germline CDR1 and CDR2: LGHNA and YSLEER. V was pared by 4 bases and J by 5 bases, with 7 bases of the junction left unmatched. For the CDR3, the DNA is TGCGCCAGCAGCCGTGCGACTAGCGGGGTGCACGAGCAGTACTTC. Amino acids: CASSRATSGVHEQYF.

This chain links TRBV5-1 with TRBJ2-1; the D gene could be TRBD1 or TRBD2 (5 bases each). The germline V and J ends were trimmed by 2 bases and 6 bases, with 15 bases remaining between them. CDR1 SGHRS and CDR2 YFSETQ come from the germline V gene. The CDR3 covers 15 residues. This CDR3 reads CASSFGASNLNEQFF. In DNA, the CDR3 is TGCGCCAGCAGCTTTGGGGCTAGCAATCTCAATGAGCAGTTCTTC.

This clonotype was seen a handful of times. This chain connects TRBV20-1 to TRBJ2-1, with D uncertain. V was clipped by 3 bases and J by 13 bases, with 25 bases between them. CDR1 and CDR2 from the germline V gene are DFQATT and SNEGSKA (reference sequence). The CDR3 is 15 amino acids. The CDR3 DNA follows: TGCAGTGCTAGTGAAGGGCAGACACTCGGCAGACATCAGTTCTTC. Translation: CSASEGQTLGRHQFF.

This clonotype was seen repeatedly, ten times or more. V is TRBV20-1 and J is TRBJ2-7; either TRBD1 or TRBD2 may supply D (5 bases each). The CDR3 is 14 residues long. V was shortened by 5 bases and J by 0 bases, with 14 bases between the two germline ends. Germline V gene sequence: CDR1 DFQATT, CDR2 SNEGSKA (reference sequence). The CDR3 nucleotides are TGCAGTGCTGGGGACCCCAAAAGCTCCTACGAGCAGTACTTC. It is translated as CSAGDPKSSYEQYF.

This clonotype appeared a few times. The chain combines TRBV6-5 with TRBJ1-3; D is unresolved. The CDR3 has 17 amino acids. V lost 0 bases and J 0 bases, leaving 12 bases between the germline ends. Germline CDR1 MNHEY, CDR2 SVGAGI. In DNA, the CDR3 is TGTGCCAGCAGTTACTCGAGTCGGCGAAGCTCTGGAAACACCATATATTTT. This sequence encodes CASSYSSRRSSGNTIYF.

The chain carries TRBV6-2 or TRBV6-3 and TRBJ2-5; TRBD2 is a possible D gene (5 bases). V shed 8 bases and J shed 5 bases, with 15 bases lying between them. The germline gives CDR1 MNHEY, CDR2 SVGEGT. This CDR3 spans 13 amino acids. Written as DNA, the CDR3 is TGTGCCAGCCGACCCATCGGGGTCGAGACCCAGTACTTC. This gives the protein CASRPIGVETQYF.